The rows below give T cell receptor beta chains drawn from one sample of a study of T cell changes during pregnancy in multiple sclerosis. The table came from immunoSEQ multiplex PCR; TCRdb's copy has only in-frame clones and leaves some out. The sample contains 55,000 to 80,000 clones, over 85% of which appear only once. Sequenced here: CD8+ T cells from peripheral blood mononuclear cells, sampled in the second trimester of pregnancy. The receptors here all came from a female donor with multiple sclerosis, enrolled in a pregnancy study. Both conserved end residues are part of each CDR3. D genes are given only for firm matches. Part of the rows lack a size; the others show once, few, many or a class for expanded clones.

j_gene,abundance,d_gene,v_gene,CDR3nt,CDR3aa
TRBJ1-2,NA,NA,TRBV13,TGTGCCAGCAGCCTGAGGCGGGAGGGCTACACCTTC,CASSLRREGYTF
TRBJ2-2,NA,NA,TRBV5-1,TGCGCCAGCAGCTTCTTTCCCGGGGGAGGTACAACCGGGGAGCTGTTTTTT,CASSFFPGGGTTGELFF
TRBJ1-5,NA,NA,TRBV19,TGTGCCAGTAACAGTGGATTGGAGCCCCAGCATTTT,CASNSGLEPQHF
TRBJ2-7,NA,NA,TRBV7-9,TGTGCCAGCAGCCCCCCCCTTGGGTCGAGGCACGAGCAGTACTTC,CASSPPLGSRHEQYF
TRBJ2-7,NA,NA,TRBV6-1,TGTGCCAGCAGTGTAGAGGGGACTGCCTCCTACGAGCAGTACTTC,CASSVEGTASYEQYF
TRBJ2-1,few,TRBD2,TRBV28,TGTGCCAGCAGTTCCCAACGGACTAGGGGTGAGCAGTTCTTC,CASSSQRTRGEQFF
TRBJ2-7,medium-sized,NA,TRBV10-3,TGTGCCATATCAGAGGGATACGAGCAGTACTTC,CAISEGYEQYF
TRBJ1-2,NA,NA,TRBV27,TGTGCCAGCAGTTTAGGCCAGGCCTATGGCTACACCTTC,CASSLGQAYGYTF
TRBJ2-5,NA,NA,TRBV7-9,TGTGCCAGCAGCTTAGACTTTCAAGAGACCCAGTACTTC,CASSLDFQETQYF
TRBJ1-1,NA,TRBD1,TRBV5-1,TGCGCCAGCAGCATAACAGGGGGTCACACTGAAGCTTTCTTT,CASSITGGHTEAFF
TRBJ2-1,NA,TRBD2,TRBV7-9,TGTGCCAGCGTCCCTTTGGCGGGAGCAAACTACAATGAGCAGTTCTTC,CASVPLAGANYNEQFF
TRBJ1-5,NA,NA,TRBV28,TGTGCCAGCAGTTTTAGCGCGCGGGCCAGAGATAGCAATCAGCCCCAGCATTTT,CASSFSARARDSNQPQHF
TRBJ2-1,NA,TRBD2,TRBV7-9,TGTGCCAGCAGCTTACCTAGCGGGAGCTATGAGCAGTTCTTC,CASSLPSGSYEQFF
TRBJ2-7,NA,NA,TRBV27,TGTGCCAGCAGCCTCACTCACTCCTACGAGCAGTACTTC,CASSLTHSYEQYF
TRBJ2-3,NA,NA,TRBV9,TGTGCCAGCAGCGTAGTAGCGGTGAGCACAGATACGCAGTATTTT,CASSVVAVSTDTQYF
TRBJ1-2,NA,TRBD1,TRBV7-9,TGTGCCAGTAGGACAGGGGTTACGAATGGCTACACCTTC,CASRTGVTNGYTF
TRBJ2-7,NA,TRBD1,TRBV27,TGTGCCAGCTCCGCCCGACAGGGGGGCCCCTACGAGCAGTACTTC,CASSARQGGPYEQYF
TRBJ2-3,NA,TRBD2,TRBV6-4,TGTGCCAGCAGTGACTCGGCGGGAGCGGGAGATACGCAGTATTTT,CASSDSAGAGDTQYF
TRBJ2-7,once,TRBD2,TRBV7-9,TGTGCCAGCAGCTTGCCCAGCGGGAATCTATACGAGCAGTACTTC,CASSLPSGNLYEQYF
TRBJ2-1,NA,NA,TRBV19,TGTGCCAGTAGTATTTTGAGCTCCTACAATGAGCAGTTCTTC,CASSILSSYNEQFF
TRBJ2-1,NA,TRBD2,TRBV27,TGTGCCAGCAGTTTATGGGGACTAGCCTCCTACAATGAGCAGTTCTTC,CASSLWGLASYNEQFF
TRBJ2-1,NA,TRBD2,TRBV7-9,TGTGCCAGCAGCTCCCCCTGGACTAGCGGTAATGAGCAGTTCTTC,CASSSPWTSGNEQFF
TRBJ1-4,NA,TRBD1,TRBV5-1,TGCGCCAGCAGCTCGCATCCGGGACAGGCTGAAAAACTGTTTTTT,CASSSHPGQAEKLFF
TRBJ2-7,NA,TRBD1,TRBV28,TGTGCCAGCAGTTTCAGCAGGGGGTGGTACGAGCAGTACTTC,CASSFSRGWYEQYF
TRBJ1-1,NA,NA,TRBV19,TGTGCCAGTAGTATTAATTTCGGTTCCACTGAAGCTTTCTTT,CASSINFGSTEAFF
TRBJ2-3,NA,NA,TRBV7-9,TGTGCCAGCAGCCGACAGGCTGCAGATACGCAGTATTTT,CASSRQAADTQYF
TRBJ2-1,NA,NA,TRBV25-1,TGTGCCAGCAGTGCAGCAGGGGAGGGTGAGCAGTTCTTC,CASSAAGEGEQFF
TRBJ2-7,NA,TRBD1,TRBV5-1,TGCGCCAGCAGCTTGGGGACAGGTCCCTACGAGCAGTACTTC,CASSLGTGPYEQYF
TRBJ2-3,NA,TRBD2,TRBV13,TGTGCCAGCAGCCCGGCCCCCCCGGGACTATCCGATCCAGATACGCAGTATTTT,CASSPAPPGLSDPDTQYF
TRBJ1-2,NA,TRBD1,TRBV5-6,TGTGCCAGCAGCTTTCTCTCCGTGGGGACAGGGGAAGGCTACACCTTC,CASSFLSVGTGEGYTF
TRBJ2-2,NA,NA,TRBV13,TGTGCCAGCCTTCCCAGAGGGGGCGGGGAGCTGTTTTTT,CASLPRGGGELFF
TRBJ2-3,NA,NA,TRBV9,TGTGCCAGCAGCGCTAGCCGGACAGAGACAGATACGCAGTATTTT,CASSASRTETDTQYF
TRBJ2-7,NA,NA,TRBV4-1,TGCGCCAGCAGCCAAGACCCAGGCAGCTCCTACGAGCAGTACTTC,CASSQDPGSSYEQYF
TRBJ2-7,NA,TRBD2,TRBV10-1,TGCGCCAGCAGTGAAAGTGCTAGCGGAAACTACGAGCAGTACTTC,CASSESASGNYEQYF
TRBJ1-1,NA,TRBD1,TRBV5-1,TGCGCCAGCAGCCCGGGGACAGGGGGCGCCGTTGGAACTGAAGCTTTCTTT,CASSPGTGGAVGTEAFF
TRBJ1-1,NA,NA,TRBV15,TGTGCCACCAGCCCGGGGGGGCACCTGAACACTGAAGCTTTCTTT,CATSPGGHLNTEAFF
TRBJ1-2,NA,NA,TRBV10-1,TGCGCCAGCAGTGGGCCTCGAAATGGCTACACCTTC,CASSGPRNGYTF
TRBJ2-3,once,NA,TRBV9,TGTGCCAGCGGGGGACTTATAACTAGCACAGATACGCAGTATTTT,CASGGLITSTDTQYF
TRBJ2-7,NA,NA,TRBV6-5,TGTGCCAGCAGTCCAGGAAGCTCCTACGAGCAGTACTTC,CASSPGSSYEQYF
TRBJ2-1,NA,TRBD1,TRBV7-6,TGTGCCAGCAGCTCGACCGGGACAGGGTACAATGAGCAGTTCTTC,CASSSTGTGYNEQFF